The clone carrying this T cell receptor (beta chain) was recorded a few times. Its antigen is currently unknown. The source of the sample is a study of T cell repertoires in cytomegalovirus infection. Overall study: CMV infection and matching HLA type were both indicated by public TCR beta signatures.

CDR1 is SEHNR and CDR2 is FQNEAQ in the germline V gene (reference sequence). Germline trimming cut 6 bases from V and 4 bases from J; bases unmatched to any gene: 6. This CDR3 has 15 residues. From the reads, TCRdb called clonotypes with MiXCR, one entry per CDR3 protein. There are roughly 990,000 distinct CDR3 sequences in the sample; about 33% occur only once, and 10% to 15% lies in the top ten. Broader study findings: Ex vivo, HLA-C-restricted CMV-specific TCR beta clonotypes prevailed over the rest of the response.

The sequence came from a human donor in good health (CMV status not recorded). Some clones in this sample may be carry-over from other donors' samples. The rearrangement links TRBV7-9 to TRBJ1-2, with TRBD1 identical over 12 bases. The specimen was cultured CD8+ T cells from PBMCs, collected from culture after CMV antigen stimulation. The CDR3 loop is CASRAGQGAAYGYTF. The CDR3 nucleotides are TGTGCCAGCAGGGCGGGACAGGGGGCGGCCTATGGCTACACCTTC.